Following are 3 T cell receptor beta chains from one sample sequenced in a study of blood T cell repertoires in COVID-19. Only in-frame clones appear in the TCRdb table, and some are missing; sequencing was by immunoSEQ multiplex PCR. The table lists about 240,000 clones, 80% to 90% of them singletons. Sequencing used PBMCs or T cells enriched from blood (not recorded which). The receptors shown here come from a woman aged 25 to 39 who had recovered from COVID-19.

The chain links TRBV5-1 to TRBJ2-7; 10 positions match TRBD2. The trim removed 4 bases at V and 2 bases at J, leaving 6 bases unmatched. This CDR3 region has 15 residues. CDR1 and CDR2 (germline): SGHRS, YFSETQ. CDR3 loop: CASSGGTSVTYEQYF. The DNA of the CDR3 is TGCGCCAGCAGCGGAGGGACTAGCGTTACCTACGAGCAGTACTTC.

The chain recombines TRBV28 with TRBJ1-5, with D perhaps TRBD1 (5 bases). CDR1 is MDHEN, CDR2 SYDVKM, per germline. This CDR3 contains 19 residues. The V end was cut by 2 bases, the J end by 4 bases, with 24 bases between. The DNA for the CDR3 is TGTGCCAGCAGTTTAACATTTGTTCGAGATACAGGTTTAAATCAGCCCCAGCATTTT. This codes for CASSLTFVRDTGLNQPQHF.

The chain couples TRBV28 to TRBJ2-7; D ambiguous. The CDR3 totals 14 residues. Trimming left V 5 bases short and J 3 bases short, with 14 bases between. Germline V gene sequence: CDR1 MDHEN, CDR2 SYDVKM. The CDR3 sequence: CASSPPGSHYEQYF. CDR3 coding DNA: TGTGCCAGCAGTCCTCCTGGCTCCCACTACGAGCAGTACTTC.